This T cell receptor (beta chain) was identified during a study of blood T cell repertoires in COVID-19. Looking at the study overall: Sites in the United States, Italy and Spain provided acute and convalescent COVID-19 samples. Nucleic acid was either cDNA or gDNA, and it came from T cells, B-cell-depleted T cells, or PBMCs.

V lost 3 bases to trimming and J lost 3 bases, with 17 bases between them. The CDR3 has 16 residues. From germline, CDR1 is SGHVS and CDR2 FQNEAQ. Assay used: immunoSEQ multiplex PCR; TCRdb lists only in-frame clones, some missing. The table includes about 99,000 clones, 84% detected once. The sequenced sample consisted of peripheral blood. The V call is TRBV7-8, the J call TRBJ1-2, with D unresolved. The TCR comes from a man in his sixties or seventies with active or convalescent COVID-19. CDR3 sequence: CASSLRRRAEDYGYTF. The CDR3 coding sequence is TGTGCCAGCAGCTTGAGACGGAGAGCTGAGGACTATGGCTACACCTTC.